The 30 T cell receptor beta chains below all came from one sample that was sequenced in a study of blood T cell repertoires in COVID-19. Data came from immunoSEQ multiplex PCR; TCRdb stores just in-frame clones and leaves some out. The table lists some 670,000 clones, approximately 90% of them singletons. The sequenced sample was peripheral blood. The receptors come from a woman between 18 and 29 years old with acute or convalescent COVID-19.

The rearrangement uses TRBV9 and TRBJ1-5, with D hard to call. V shed 1 base and J shed 7 bases, with 12 bases lying between them. Germline loops: CDR1 SGDLS, CDR2 YYNGEE. This CDR3 spans 14 amino acids. The CDR3 sequence is CASSVWAGIQPQHF. As DNA, the CDR3 is TGTGCCAGCAGCGTATGGGCGGGAATACAGCCCCAGCATTTT.

The chain recombines TRBV24-1 with TRBJ2-6; unclear D gene. This CDR3 spans 15 amino acids. V was cut by 4 bases and J by 0 bases, with 6 bases left in between. Germline V CDR1 and CDR2: KGHDR, SFDVKD. CDR3 sequence: CATSDQNSGANVLTF. The CDR3 DNA reads TGTGCCACCAGTGACCAGAACTCTGGGGCCAACGTCCTGACTTTC.

The chain has TRBV12-3 or TRBV12-4 and TRBJ1-2; TRBD1 matches 7 bases. Trimming cost V 6 bases and J 3 bases; bases outside gene matches: 4. The CDR3 runs to 13 residues. The DNA of the CDR3 is TGTGCCAGCAGCTCAGGACAGGACTATGGCTACACCTTC. Translated: CASSSGQDYGYTF.

This chain connects TRBV7-2 to TRBJ1-2, with a tentative D call TRBD1 (5 bases). There are 14 residues in the CDR3. CDR1 is SGHTA, CDR2 FQGNSA, per germline. V was trimmed by 5 bases and J by 3 bases, leaving 13 bases between them. The CDR3 spells CASSPKGRDYGYTF. CDR3 DNA: TGTGCCAGCAGCCCAAAGGGCAGGGACTATGGCTACACCTTC.

The chain links TRBV19 to TRBJ1-5, with a tentative D call TRBD1 (5 bases). V dropped 10 bases and J dropped 7 bases, with 14 bases sitting between them. This CDR3 has 12 amino acids. Germline V gene lookup returns CDR1 LNHDA and CDR2 SQIVND (reference sequence). CDR3 in amino acids: CATSTEGQPQHF. The CDR3 nucleotides are TGTGCCACCTCCACGGAGGGGCAGCCCCAGCATTTT.

The chain has TRBV5-4 and TRBJ1-2, with 7 bases lining up with TRBD1. J lost 5 bases, V lost 4 bases, and 5 bases had no gene match. Per germline, CDR1 SGHNT and CDR2 YYREEE (reference sequence). This CDR3 has 13 residues. For the CDR3, the DNA is TGTGCCAGCAGCCGGGACAGCTTATATGGCTACACCTTC. This codes for CASSRDSLYGYTF.

The gene calls are TRBV7-9 and TRBJ1-1; 7 bases align to TRBD1. V gave up 4 bases and J gave up 4 bases; unmatched junction bases: 9. Per the germline V gene, CDR1 is SEHNR and CDR2 is FQNEAQ (reference sequence). The CDR3 is 15 residues long. The CDR3 DNA is TGTGCCAGCAGCTACCGCGGGGACAGACTCACTGAAGCTTTCTTT. Protein: CASSYRGDRLTEAFF.

V is TRBV19 and J is TRBJ1-5, with D perhaps matching TRBD1 (6 bases). The CDR3 has 14 residues. CDR1 and CDR2 (germline): LNHDA, SQIVND (reference sequence). Trimming took off 8 bases at V and 7 bases at J, with 18 bases between the two ends. The CDR3 loop reads CASHPRGGGQPQHF. The CDR3 DNA sequence: TGTGCCAGTCACCCCCGGGGGGGCGGACAGCCCCAGCATTTT.

The J gene is TRBJ2-3, the V gene TRBV6-5; D may be TRBD2 (6 bases). The germline V gene has CDR1 MNHEY and CDR2 SVGAGI. Trimming removed 2 bases from V and 0 bases from J, with 12 bases in between. The CDR3 is 16 amino acids. The CDR3 loop is CASSYDGAGSTDTQYF. The CDR3, as DNA: TGTGCCAGCAGTTACGACGGGGCGGGGAGCACAGATACGCAGTATTTT.

The rearrangement joins TRBV11-2 to TRBJ1-3; no clear D gene. The V end was cut by 7 bases, the J end by 3 bases, with 13 bases between. Germline V gene sequence: CDR1 SGHAT, CDR2 FQNNGV. The CDR3 consists of 14 residues. CDR3 amino acids: CASTKAGFGNTIYF. The CDR3 nucleotides are TGTGCCAGCACCAAGGCGGGGTTTGGAAACACCATATATTTT.

V is TRBV28 and J is TRBJ1-2, with 9 positions matching TRBD1. CDR1 is MDHEN and CDR2 is SYDVKM in the germline V gene. This CDR3 contains 15 residues. Germline trimming cut 4 bases from V and 8 bases from J; bases unmatched to any gene: 11. The CDR3 region has the DNA TGTGCCAGCAGTTCCGTCGGGGACAGGGCCGGAGGCTACACCTTC. It translates to CASSSVGDRAGGYTF.

V is TRBV4-3 and J is TRBJ2-3; 8 bases line up with TRBD2. This CDR3 is built from 17 residues. Germline V gene data show CDR1 as LGHNA and CDR2 as YSLEER. V gave up 3 bases and J gave up 1 base; unmatched junction bases: 9. CDR3 DNA sequence: TGCGCCAGCAGCCACCCGACGGGGGGGCCCGGCACAGATACGCAGTATTTT. The encoded protein is CASSHPTGGPGTDTQYF.

The chain is built from TRBV9 and TRBJ1-1, with TRBD1 matching 8 bases. CDR3 length equals 15 residues. Germline V gives CDR1 SGDLS, CDR2 YYNGEE. With V trimmed by 0 bases and J by 10 bases, 11 bases remained unmatched. The CDR3 DNA sequence: TGTGCCAGCAGCGTAGAGGACAGGGCCTCGCTAAGAGCTTTCTTT. Translating it yields CASSVEDRASLRAFF.

The chain employs TRBV2 and TRBJ2-5; D is possibly TRBD2 (5 bases). The CDR3 sequence is 15 residues long. The germline V gene has CDR1 SNHLY and CDR2 FYNNEI. Trimming removed 4 bases from V and 5 bases from J, with 17 bases in between. CDR3 in amino acids: CASSGVGVAPETQYF. For the CDR3, the DNA is TGTGCCAGCAGTGGTGTCGGGGTCGCCCCCGAGACCCAGTACTTC. The full variable domain, rest sourced from reference TRBV2 and TRBJ2-5, is EPEVTQTPSHQVTQMGQEVILRCVPISNHLYFYWYRQILGQKVEFLVSFYNNEISEKSEIFDDQFSVERPDGSNFTLKIRSTKLEDSAMYFCASSGVGVAPETQYFGPGTRLLVL.

The rearrangement joins TRBV3-1 (or the pseudogene TRBV3-2) to TRBJ2-3; 8 positions agree with TRBD2. The germline CDR1 and CDR2 sequences are LGHDT and YNNKEL (reference sequence). Trimming took 5 bases from V and 3 from J; bases not matched to a gene: 7. The CDR3 spans 15 residues. CDR3 sequence (DNA): TGTGCCAGCAGCAAGCGGGGGCCTGGGACAGATACGCAGTATTTT. Its protein product is CASSKRGPGTDTQYF.

J is TRBJ2-7 and V is TRBV7-7, with a possible D match to TRBD2 (5 bases). The CDR3 runs to 16 residues. Trimming took off 5 bases at V and 0 bases at J, with 17 bases between the two ends. Germline CDR1 SSHAT, CDR2 FNYEAQ (reference sequence). The CDR3 is CASSKRGLPSSYEQYF. The CDR3 coding sequence is TGTGCCAGCAGCAAACGGGGATTACCAAGCTCCTACGAGCAGTACTTC.

The J gene is TRBJ2-1, the V gene TRBV4-3; weak D call: TRBD2 (6 bases). The V end was cut by 0 bases, the J end by 5 bases, with 8 bases between. This CDR3 contains 14 residues. Germline V gives CDR1 LGHNA, CDR2 YSLEER. CDR3: CASSQDGGDNEQFF. Here the CDR3 DNA reads TGCGCCAGCAGCCAAGATGGAGGGGACAATGAGCAGTTCTTC.

On this clone: Other DNA sequences in the same sample also yield this CDR3. The chain has TRBV7-3 and TRBJ2-2; the D is unclear. V was cut by 1 base and J by 1 base, with 4 bases left in between. The CDR3 runs 14 residues. CDR1 and CDR2 from the germline V gene are SGHTA and FQGTGA. The DNA for the CDR3 is TGTGCCAGCAGCTTAAGACAGAACACCGGGGAGCTGTTTTTT. The encoded protein is CASSLRQNTGELFF.

The chain combines TRBV12-3 or TRBV12-4 with TRBJ1-2; a weak D match, TRBD1 (5 bases). V dropped 6 bases and J dropped 8 bases, with 10 bases sitting between them. This CDR3 has 11 residues. In DNA form, the CDR3 reads TGTGCCAGCAGGATCCGGGGGGGCTACACCTTC. It translates to CASRIRGGYTF.

The genes are TRBV28 and TRBJ2-2, with 8 nucleotides matching TRBD1. Germline CDR1 MDHEN, CDR2 SYDVKM. The CDR3 loop spans 16 amino acids. V was pared by 5 bases and J by 7 bases, with 12 bases of the junction left unmatched. The CDR3 DNA is TGTGCCAGCAGTCGACAGGGGCTAATGTTAGGCGGGGAGCTGTTTTTT. It encodes CASSRQGLMLGGELFF.

The CDR3 region has the DNA TGTGCCAGCAGGAGGGACTCCCTGAACACCGGGGAGCTGTTTTTT. It encodes CASRRDSLNTGELFF. This rearrangement joins TRBV6-4 to TRBJ2-2; D is perhaps TRBD2 (6 bases). Trimming took 6 bases from V and 1 from J, leaving 12 bases between them. The CDR3 totals 15 residues. Germline V CDR1 and CDR2: MRHNA, SNTAGT.

The gene calls are TRBV21-1 and TRBJ2-3; the D call of TRBD2 is as the table states it, not checked on the DNA. TRBV21-1 is a listed pseudogene. The CDR3 is made up of 13 amino acids. The CDR3 here is CASSKGVTDTQYF. CDR3 nucleotides: TGTGCCAGCAGCAAGGGAGTCACAGATACGCAGTATTTT.

This clone was observed a single time. The chain carries TRBV7-3 and TRBJ2-2; D call uncertain. The CDR3 totals 13 residues. Germline loops: CDR1 SGHTA, CDR2 FQGTGA. V was clipped by 3 bases and J by 6 bases, with 8 bases between them. The CDR3 loop reads CASSLNGPGELFF. The CDR3, as DNA: TGTGCCAGCAGCTTGAACGGTCCCGGGGAGCTGTTTTTT.

The chain combines TRBV3-1 (or the pseudogene TRBV3-2) with TRBJ2-2; D might be TRBD1 (5 bases). Germline-derived CDR1 and CDR2 are LGHDT and YNNKEL (reference sequence). The V end was cut by 5 bases, the J end by 3 bases, with 19 bases between. This CDR3 is 17 amino acids long. CDR3 protein: CASSSRAKTADTGELFF. The CDR3 DNA follows: TGTGCCAGCAGCTCCAGGGCCAAGACCGCGGACACCGGGGAGCTGTTTTTT.

The rearrangement uses TRBV5-1 and TRBJ2-1, with TRBD1 as a possible D gene (5 bases). Germline V lookup: CDR1 SGHRS, CDR2 YFSETQ. V was pared by 4 bases and J by 7 bases, with 15 bases between. The CDR3 is made up of 14 amino acids. In DNA form, the CDR3 reads TGCGCCAGCAGCCAGGTGCTTGGGGCAAATGAGCAGTTCTTC. This translates into CASSQVLGANEQFF.

The chain has TRBV7-7 and TRBJ2-1; 16 positions agree with TRBD2. CDR3 length: 20 amino acids. V dropped 5 bases and J dropped 0; count of bases not matched to a gene: 10. CDR1 is SSHAT, CDR2 FNYEAQ, per germline (reference sequence). The CDR3 spells CASSHRPGLAGGSSYNEQFF. The CDR3, as DNA: TGTGCCAGCAGCCATCGTCCGGGACTAGCGGGGGGGTCCTCCTACAATGAGCAGTTCTTC.

The gene calls are TRBV3-1 (or the pseudogene TRBV3-2) and TRBJ2-3; the match to TRBD1 covers 7 bases. Germline V gene sequence: CDR1 LGHDT, CDR2 YNNKEL (reference sequence). J gave up 4 bases and V 0 bases, and 4 bases lay outside the gene matches. The CDR3 has 15 residues. The CDR3 DNA reads TGTGCCAGCAGCCAAGATGGGCAGGGGGCAGATACGCAGTATTTT. The encoded protein is CASSQDGQGADTQYF.

The chain combines TRBV9 with TRBJ1-1, with 8 bases aligning to TRBD1. The CDR3 has 15 residues. V dropped 5 bases and J dropped 1; count of bases not matched to a gene: 7. Germline assignment: CDR1 SGDLS and CDR2 YYNGEE. CDR3 DNA: TGTGCCAGCAGTGAACCCGGACAGGGGAACACTGAAGCTTTCTTT. It is translated as CASSEPGQGNTEAFF.

The gene calls are TRBV7-2 and TRBJ1-5; 8 bases agree with TRBD1. V lost 5 bases to trimming and J lost 2 bases; unmatched junction nucleotides: 5. This CDR3 has 15 residues. Germline lookup yields CDR1 SGHTA and CDR2 FQGNSA. As DNA, the CDR3 is TGTGCCAGCAGCCCGGGGGGACAGGGCAATCAGCCCCAGCATTTT. Its protein product is CASSPGGQGNQPQHF.

V and J are TRBV27 and TRBJ2-7, with D possibly TRBD1 on 5 matching bases. The germline gives CDR1 MNHEY, CDR2 SMNVEV (reference sequence). The CDR3 length is 13 residues. Trimming removed 6 bases from V and 4 bases from J, with 13 bases in between. This CDR3 is CASSLGPGYEQYF. The CDR3 DNA is TGTGCCAGCAGCCTGGGGCCAGGGTACGAGCAGTACTTC.